This TCR beta chain is from a study of graft-versus-host responses after intestinal transplantation. Across the study: Every recipient underwent anti-thymocyte globulin induction, then tacrolimus and steroids for about three years. Study-wide findings and caveats: High graft-versus-host to host-versus-graft clonal ratios were seen in allografts of patients with graft-donor T cell macrochimerism.

Stimulators, approximately 200,000 irradiated and violet-dye-labeled cells, were plated with approximately 200,000 CFSE-labeled responder cells. CD3+CD4+ and CD3+CD8+ responders that were proliferating and CFSE-low were sorted post-reaction. Sequencing used immunoSEQ multiplex PCR; TCRdb keeps in-frame clones, though not all of them. The sample has around 8,800 clones, approximately 26% seen once; the top ten hold approximately 5%. The CDR3 is made up of 14 amino acids. CDR1 and CDR2 from the germline V gene are WSHSY and SAAADI. J lost 1 base, V lost 5 bases, and 1 base had no gene match. Sequencing used alloreactive CD8+ T cells from a mixed lymphocyte reaction culture, obtained before transplantation. Noted subset: CFSE-low proliferating T cells sorted from roughly six-day pre-transplant mixed lymphocyte reaction (GvH or HvG direction). This receptor was taken from a human patient who was an organ donor for intestinal transplantation. The chain recombines TRBV10-2 with TRBJ2-3; 9 bases fit TRBD2. Written as DNA, the CDR3 is TGCGCCAGCAGTTTAGCGGGAGGCACAGATACGCAGTATTTT. Encoded protein: CASSLAGGTDTQYF.